At least ten counts were recorded for the clone carrying this T cell receptor (beta chain). What it binds is not known. The cDNA came from 5'RACE with 10-nucleotide random UMIs. MiXCR, applied by TCRdb to the 5' RACE reads, yields one record per CDR3 protein. The sample records 95,000 to 110,000 distinct CDR3 sequences, 10% to 11% being singletons. The germline CDR1 and CDR2 sequences are WNHNN and SYGVQD (reference sequence). The CDR3 runs to 13 residues. V lost 5 bases, J lost 7 bases, and 14 bases lay in between. This sample is drawn from a study of neurological immune-mediated disorders. Time point in this sample: longitudinal time-point 3. Findings and limits, study-wide: None of the CDR3 amino acid sequences in expanded clones turned up in more than one subject, which points to private repertoires in all groups.

The chain uses TRBV10-1 and TRBJ2-5; perhaps D is TRBD1 or TRBD2 (5 bases each). The sequence derives from a female donor with HTLV-1-associated myelopathy (HAM/TSP). Sequenced input: PBMCs. The CDR3 region has the DNA TGCGCCAGCAGTTCCGGGACGGGCCTGACCCAGTACTTC. The encoded protein is CASSSGTGLTQYF.